The 12 T cell receptor beta chains below come from one sample, sequenced in a study of T cell clones after liver transplantation. Profiled with immunoSEQ multiplex PCR; TCRdb holds only in-frame clones, not every one. The data contain more than 100,000 clones, about 88% of them singletons. The specimen comprised CD4+ T cells from blood, sampled around 48 months after liver transplant. The receptors were gathered from a human patient who received a liver transplant. Certain T cells may be donor cells from the graft.

V is TRBV4-1 and J is TRBJ2-5; TRBD1 agrees at 12 bases. This CDR3 region has 16 residues. Germline CDR1 and CDR2: MGHRA and YSYEKL. Trimming took 4 bases from V and 5 from J; bases not matched to a gene: 8. The CDR3 coding sequence is TGCGCCAGCAGCCGCGCCGGGACAGGGGGCCTGGAGACCCAGTACTTC. This codes for CASSRAGTGGLETQYF.

The chain joins TRBV19 to TRBJ1-3; D ambiguous. This CDR3 spans 14 amino acids. Trimming cost V 3 bases and J 0 bases, with 6 bases left between them. CDR1 is LNHDA and CDR2 is SQIVND in the germline V gene (reference sequence). CDR3 DNA sequence: TGTGCCAGTAGTATTCGGGGCTCTGGAAACACCATATATTTT. As protein: CASSIRGSGNTIYF.

The chain recombines TRBV5-1 with TRBJ1-1; 7 bases are a match to TRBD1. J lost 6 bases, V lost 3 bases, and 17 bases had no gene match. Germline CDR1 SGHRS, CDR2 YFSETQ. CDR3 size: 17 residues. This CDR3 reads CASSYLTRDRSLAEAFF. The CDR3 DNA sequence: TGCGCCAGCAGCTACCTAACAAGGGACAGAAGCCTCGCTGAAGCTTTCTTT.

This chain links TRBV19 with TRBJ1-1; no firm D call. CDR1 and CDR2 (germline): LNHDA, SQIVND (reference sequence). The CDR3 totals 14 residues. V shed 5 bases and J shed 5 bases, with 15 bases lying between them. The CDR3 is CASSPQSIWTEAFF. In nucleotides, the CDR3 is TGTGCCAGTAGTCCACAGTCAATTTGGACTGAAGCTTTCTTT.

The chain employs TRBV5-6 and TRBJ2-3; 10 nucleotides line up with TRBD2. V lost 3 bases to trimming and J lost 1 base; unmatched junction nucleotides: 5. CDR3 length equals 16 residues. Germline values: CDR1 SGHDT, CDR2 YYEEEE. The CDR3 protein is CASSSDLAGGTDTQYF. The CDR3 DNA sequence: TGTGCCAGCAGCTCAGATCTAGCGGGAGGCACAGATACGCAGTATTTT.

This clone was seen more than once but under ten times. The chain recombines TRBV9 with TRBJ2-1; D is possibly TRBD1 (6 bases). CDR1 is SGDLS and CDR2 is YYNGEE in the germline V gene. Trimming removed 3 bases at V and 4 bases at J, with 20 bases between. CDR3 length equals 17 residues. Here the CDR3 DNA reads TGTGCCAGCAGCGCTGCCCTACAGGGACGGACGTACAATGAGCAGTTCTTC. As protein: CASSAALQGRTYNEQFF.

The chain combines TRBV6-5 with TRBJ2-7; no definite D call. V lost 5 bases and J 3 bases, leaving 5 bases between the germline ends. CDR3 size: 11 residues. Germline V gene data show CDR1 as MNHEY and CDR2 as SVGAGI. CDR3 residues: CASSPLYEQYF. In nucleotides, the CDR3 is TGTGCCAGCAGTCCCCTCTACGAGCAGTACTTC.

The CDR3 nucleotides are TGTGCCAGCTGGGGACGGGACAAAGGATCACCCCTCCACTTT. Translated, it gives CASWGRDKGSPLHF. The gene calls are TRBV6-5 and TRBJ1-6, with D possibly matching TRBD1 (6 bases). Germline V gene data show CDR1 as MNHEY and CDR2 as SVGAGI. The CDR3 is 14 residues long. V gave up 8 bases and J gave up 10 bases, with 18 bases separating them.

The chain recombines TRBV7-2 with TRBJ1-2; D gene ambiguous. The CDR3 covers 14 residues. CDR1 is SGHTA and CDR2 is FQGNSA in the germline V gene. V was shortened by 1 base and J by 3 bases, with 9 bases between the two germline ends. This chain's CDR3 is CASSLDWNDYGYTF. CDR3 nucleotides: TGTGCCAGCAGCTTAGATTGGAACGACTATGGCTACACCTTC. The variable domain in full, with the rest retrieved from reference TRBV7-2 and TRBJ1-2, is GAGVSQSPSNKVTEKGKDVELRCDPISGHTALYWYRQSLGQGLEFLIYFQGNSAPDKSGLPSDRFSAERTGGSVSTLTIQRTQQEDSAVYLCASSLDWNDYGYTFGSGTRLTVV.

The rearrangement uses TRBV7-2 and TRBJ2-3; no reliable D call. The CDR3 spans 16 residues. Germline V gives CDR1 SGHTA, CDR2 FQGNSA. V dropped 4 bases and J dropped 1 base, with 15 bases sitting between them. This chain's CDR3 is CASSSGGRLRTDTQYF. In nucleotides, the CDR3 is TGTGCCAGCAGCTCCGGCGGAAGACTCCGCACAGATACGCAGTATTTT.

The chain links TRBV19 to TRBJ1-2; 8 bases are shared with TRBD1. This CDR3 has 15 residues. Trimming took 2 bases from V and 11 from J; bases not matched to a gene: 13. The germline V gene has CDR1 LNHDA and CDR2 SQIVND (reference sequence). The CDR3: CASSIQGAHGSEYTF. For the CDR3, the DNA is TGTGCCAGTAGTATACAGGGGGCGCATGGGTCTGAGTACACCTTC.

The rearrangement joins TRBV2 to TRBJ1-2; TRBD1 might be the D (5 bases). V lost 5 bases to trimming and J lost 7 bases, with 11 bases between them. The CDR3 has 12 amino acids. Per germline, CDR1 SNHLY and CDR2 FYNNEI. CDR3: CASSRGEFGYTF. The DNA of the CDR3 is TGTGCCAGCAGTCGAGGGGAGTTTGGCTACACCTTC.